One T cell receptor beta chain is described in this entry. CDR1 is MGHRA, CDR2 YSYEKL, per germline. This CDR3 spans 14 amino acids. V shed 1 base and J shed 6 bases, with 11 bases lying between them. The source of the sample is a study of control samples from healthy donors and cancer patients. Generated by immunoSEQ multiplex PCR, the TCRdb table keeps only in-frame clones and is missing some. Among some 130,000 clones listed, roughly 90% were seen once. Material for sequencing was blood. This clonotype was sampled from a woman aged 45-59 years in good health. The chain couples TRBV4-1 to TRBJ2-3; D may be TRBD1 (5 bases). The CDR3 spells CASSQGTNRDTQYF. DNA for the CDR3: TGCGCCAGCAGCCAAGGAACTAACAGGGATACGCAGTATTTT.